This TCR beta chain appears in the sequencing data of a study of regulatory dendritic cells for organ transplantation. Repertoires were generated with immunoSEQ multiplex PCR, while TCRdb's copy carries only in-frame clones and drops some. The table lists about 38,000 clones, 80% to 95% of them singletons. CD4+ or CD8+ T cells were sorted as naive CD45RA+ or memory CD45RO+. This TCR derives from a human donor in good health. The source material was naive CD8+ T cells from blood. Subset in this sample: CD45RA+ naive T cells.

This CDR3 is CAISESRGLDTEAFF. As DNA, the CDR3 is TGTGCCATCAGTGAGTCCAGGGGGCTCGACACTGAAGCTTTCTTT. V usage is TRBV10-3 and J usage is TRBJ1-1, with TRBD1 matching 8 bases. Germline CDR1 and CDR2: ENHRY and SYGVKD. Trimming removed 0 bases from V and 3 bases from J; junction bases left unmatched: 3. This CDR3 spans 15 amino acids.